This passage covers 31 T cell receptor beta chains from one sample sequenced in a study of blood T cell repertoires in COVID-19. The assay was immunoSEQ multiplex PCR, and TCRdb's table has in-frame clones only and misses some. This table has about 140,000 clones, 75% to 90% appearing once. The sequenced sample was peripheral blood. These receptors were obtained from a man aged 70-80 years who had recovered from COVID-19.

This chain uses TRBV6-5 with TRBJ1-2; D is unresolved. Germline values: CDR1 MNHEY, CDR2 SVGAGI. Between the trimmed V and J ends, which lost 9 bases and 3 bases, there was a span of 14 bases. The CDR3 sequence is 13 residues long. The CDR3 here is CASWTGKDYGYTF. The DNA of the CDR3 is TGTGCCAGTTGGACGGGAAAAGACTATGGCTACACCTTC.

The gene calls are TRBV5-4 and TRBJ2-5; 11 bases map to TRBD2. Germline CDR1 is SGHNT and CDR2 is YYREEE (reference sequence). The V segment lost 5 bases and the J segment 5 bases; nucleotides outside the gene matches: 2. This CDR3 is built from 13 residues. CDR3 residues: CASSLAGGETQYF. CDR3 DNA sequence: TGTGCCAGCAGTCTAGCGGGAGGTGAGACCCAGTACTTC. Full variable domain (missing parts from reference TRBV5-4 and TRBJ2-5): ETGVTQSPTHLIKTRGQQVTLRCSSQSGHNTVSWYQQALGQGPQFIFQYYREEENGRGNFPPRFSGLQFPNYSSELNVNALELDDSALYLCASSLAGGETQYFGPGTRLLVL.

This chain connects TRBV6-5 to TRBJ2-1, with D maybe TRBD1 (6 bases). The CDR3 is 13 amino acids. Germline CDR1 and CDR2: MNHEY and SVGAGI. Trimming removed 8 bases from V and 8 bases from J, with 16 bases in between. The CDR3 coding sequence is TGTGCCAGCTTGGGGACACCGGGCGATGAGCAGTTCTTC. Translating gives CASLGTPGDEQFF.

The rearrangement uses TRBV18 and TRBJ2-7, with D possibly TRBD1 on 6 matching bases. CDR1 is KGHSH, CDR2 LQKENI, per germline. The CDR3 has 14 amino acids. The V end lost 2 bases, the J end lost 1 base, and 9 bases lay between the germline ends. CDR3 in amino acids: CASSPKQGSYEQYF. CDR3 sequence (DNA): TGTGCCAGCTCACCAAAACAGGGTTCCTACGAGCAGTACTTC.

The rearrangement joins TRBV16 to TRBJ1-1; D ambiguous. This CDR3 is built from 15 residues. Looked up from germline, CDR1 is KGHSY and CDR2 is FQNENV. Trimming took 0 bases from V and 4 from J, leaving 12 bases between them. CDR3 nucleotide sequence: TGTGCCAGCAGCCAATCTCGTTCGGGGTTCACTGAAGCTTTCTTT. It specifies CASSQSRSGFTEAFF.

The rearrangement uses TRBV10-3 and TRBJ2-1; 11 bases are shared with TRBD2. The J segment lost 4 bases and the V segment lost 6 bases, leaving 14 bases of the junction unmatched. Germline values: CDR1 ENHRY, CDR2 SYGVKD. The CDR3 has 18 residues. As DNA, the CDR3 is TGTGCCATCAGGCCCTCTTACATAGCGGGAGGGCCATACAATGAGCAGTTCTTC. Protein product: CAIRPSYIAGGPYNEQFF.

This clone was recorded at least ten times. The chain has TRBV6-4 and TRBJ2-1; TRBD2 is a possible D gene (6 bases). The CDR3 covers 18 residues. CDR1 and CDR2 (germline): MRHNA, SNTAGT. V was trimmed by 6 bases and J by 5 bases, leaving 26 bases between them. CDR3 in amino acids: CASRTPWCGVPPHNEQFF. The CDR3 nucleotides read TGTGCCAGCAGGACCCCCTGGTGCGGGGTCCCGCCCCACAATGAGCAGTTCTTC.

This clone was detected a few times. The V gene is TRBV7-2, the J gene TRBJ1-1; D gene unclear. V gave up 3 bases and J gave up 0 bases, with 5 bases separating them. The CDR3 length is 13 residues. CDR1 is SGHTA, CDR2 FQGNSA, per germline. This CDR3 is CASSFQMNTEAFF. CDR3 nucleotide sequence: TGTGCCAGCAGCTTCCAAATGAACACTGAAGCTTTCTTT.

A single count supports this clone. The chain couples TRBV4-3 to TRBJ2-7, with TRBD2 identical over 9 bases. The germline V gene encodes CDR1 LGHNA and CDR2 YSLEER. V trimming: 0 bases; J trimming: 4 bases; junction bases outside the gene matches: 16. The CDR3 loop spans 19 amino acids. As DNA, the CDR3 is TGCGCCAGCAGCCAAGAGTGGCCCCCTCCTAGCGGGACTTGGTACGAGCAGTACTTC. This gives the protein CASSQEWPPPSGTWYEQYF.

The rearrangement uses TRBV5-1 and TRBJ2-7; 8 nucleotides match TRBD2. CDR1 SGHRS and CDR2 YFSETQ come from the germline V gene. The CDR3 loop spans 14 amino acids. V was pared by 4 bases and J by 10 bases, with 13 bases of the junction left unmatched. The CDR3 loop reads CASSPALSAGGQYF. CDR3 coding DNA: TGCGCCAGCAGCCCCGCCCTTAGCGCGGGGGGCCAGTACTTC.

Concerning this clone itself: The same CDR3 is also encoded by other DNA sequences in this sample. The chain combines TRBV20-1 with TRBJ1-1; D is unclear. The V end lost 3 bases, the J end lost 5 bases, and 7 bases lay between the germline ends. The germline V gene encodes CDR1 DFQATT and CDR2 SNEGSKA (reference sequence). The CDR3 extends over 11 amino acids. CDR3 bases: TGCAGTGCTAGGCGGGATACTGAAGCTTTCTTT. Amino acid sequence: CSARRDTEAFF.

The chain recombines TRBV6-5 with TRBJ2-5; 9 nucleotides match TRBD1. Germline V lookup: CDR1 MNHEY, CDR2 SVGAGI. This CDR3 region has 14 residues. V shed 6 bases and J 5 bases; nucleotides not matched to a gene: 7. The CDR3 region has the DNA TGTGCCAGCAGAGGTACAGGGGGCCGGGAGACCCAGTACTTC. This codes for CASRGTGGRETQYF.

V and J are TRBV18 and TRBJ1-2, with 8 bases matching TRBD1. The CDR3 is 14 residues long. With V trimmed by 4 bases and J by 4 bases, 5 bases remained unmatched. Per the germline V gene, CDR1 is KGHSH and CDR2 is LQKENI. This CDR3 reads CASSLDRAPYGYTF. The CDR3 DNA is TGTGCCAGCTCACTGGACAGGGCTCCCTATGGCTACACCTTC.

This clone was counted a few times. V and J are TRBV6-1 and TRBJ1-3; TRBD1 matches 7 bases. This CDR3 is 17 amino acids long. The ends lost 2 bases at V and 4 bases at J; junction bases unmatched: 11. Germline lookup yields CDR1 MNHNS and CDR2 SASEGT. The CDR3, as DNA: TGTGCCAGCAGTGAACAAGGGTGGACAGGTGACGGAAACACCATATATTTT. Translated, it gives CASSEQGWTGDGNTIYF.

The V gene is TRBV5-6, the J gene TRBJ2-3; 8 nucleotides agree with TRBD1. The trim removed 1 base at V and 3 bases at J, leaving 4 bases unmatched. The germline V gene has CDR1 SGHDT and CDR2 YYEEEE. This CDR3 comprises 15 residues. The CDR3 sequence is CASSLTGQGTDTQYF. As DNA, the CDR3 is TGTGCCAGCAGCTTGACAGGACAGGGAACAGATACGCAGTATTTT.

There are many counts of this clone. The rearrangement uses TRBV2 and TRBJ1-2; D call uncertain. This CDR3 spans 15 amino acids. Trimming took off 6 bases at V and 2 bases at J, with 16 bases between the two ends. Germline CDR1 is SNHLY and CDR2 is FYNNEI. The CDR3 region has the DNA TGTGCCAGCAGGCCCGAGATGGGCAGGAACTATGGCTACACCTTC. It specifies CASRPEMGRNYGYTF.

The rearrangement uses TRBV5-1 and TRBJ1-2; 7 bases are a match to TRBD1. The V gene's germline CDR1 is SGHRS and CDR2 YFSETQ. This CDR3 contains 14 residues. V lost 3 bases, J lost 8 bases, and 10 bases stayed unmatched. CDR3 residues: CASSSPEGASGYTF. DNA of the CDR3: TGCGCCAGCAGCTCTCCGGAGGGGGCTAGCGGCTACACCTTC.

The chain joins TRBV7-2 to TRBJ2-7; D is unclear. Germline-derived CDR1 and CDR2 are SGHTA and FQGNSA. The length of the CDR3 is 14 residues. Trimming took 1 base from V and 1 from J, leaving 8 bases between them. CDR3 sequence: CASSLGGRSYEQYF. Here the CDR3 DNA reads TGTGCCAGCAGCTTAGGAGGCAGATCCTACGAGCAGTACTTC.

The count of this clone is one. The rearrangement links TRBV18 to TRBJ2-7; 9 nucleotides align to TRBD1. CDR3 length: 14 residues. With 5 bases clipped from V and 2 bases from J, the junction kept 4 bases outside the gene matches. In germline, CDR1 is KGHSH, CDR2 LQKENI. CDR3 in amino acids: CASSDRDRAYEQYF. CDR3 bases: TGTGCCAGCTCAGACCGGGACAGGGCCTACGAGCAGTACTTC.

This clone appeared a single time. This chain joins TRBV9 and TRBJ2-3; the D gene is possibly TRBD1 (5 bases). The CDR3 has 12 amino acids. V gave up 7 bases and J gave up 1 base, with 7 bases separating them. CDR1 and CDR2 (germline): SGDLS, YYNGEE. CDR3 loop: CASLRGTDTQYF. CDR3 bases: TGTGCCAGCCTCAGGGGCACAGATACGCAGTATTTT.

This chain joins TRBV5-1 and TRBJ1-1; D call uncertain. Trimming pared 1 base from V and 0 bases from J, leaving 4 bases between. CDR1 and CDR2 (germline): SGHRS, YFSETQ. The CDR3 has 13 residues. As DNA, the CDR3 is TGCGCCAGCAGCTTGTGGCTGAACACTGAAGCTTTCTTT. This gives the protein CASSLWLNTEAFF.

The chain employs TRBV6-2 or TRBV6-3 and TRBJ2-1; 9 bases fit TRBD2. The CDR3 is 16 residues long. Trimming took 2 bases from V and 10 from J; bases not matched to a gene: 12. Germline CDR1 MNHEY, CDR2 SVGEGT. CDR3 protein: CASSYGAAGGPKEQFF. The CDR3, as DNA: TGTGCCAGCAGTTACGGGGCGGCGGGAGGGCCGAAAGAGCAGTTCTTC.

The J gene is TRBJ1-6, the V gene TRBV27; 8 nucleotides match TRBD1. Germline V gene data show CDR1 as MNHEY and CDR2 as SMNVEV (reference sequence). The CDR3 has 15 residues. The trim removed 7 bases at V and 10 bases at J, leaving 12 bases unmatched. The DNA of the CDR3 is TGTGCCAGCACCCGGACAGGGATCCATAGGTCACCCCTCCACTTT. It encodes CASTRTGIHRSPLHF.

The chain couples TRBV30 to TRBJ1-5, with D possibly being TRBD1 (5 bases). CDR1 and CDR2 from the germline V gene are GTSNPN and SVGIG (reference sequence). The CDR3 runs to 15 residues. Deletions cut 3 bases from V and 2 bases from J, with 14 bases between. The CDR3 DNA reads TGTGCCTGGAGCACCGGGGGGGGTGGCAATCAGCCCCAGCATTTT. Its protein is CAWSTGGGGNQPQHF.

The CDR3 protein is CASSPRTTGADTQYF. For the CDR3, the DNA is TGCGCCAGCAGCCCCCGAACGACAGGGGCAGATACGCAGTATTTT. This chain uses TRBV5-1 with TRBJ2-3, with 8 bases lining up with TRBD1. With V trimmed by 4 bases and J by 4 bases, 8 bases remained unmatched. Germline V gene data show CDR1 as SGHRS and CDR2 as YFSETQ. This CDR3 region has 15 residues.

V is TRBV3-1 (or the pseudogene TRBV3-2) and J is TRBJ2-5; 7 bases fit TRBD2. The CDR3 length is 14 residues. The germline V gene has CDR1 LGHDT and CDR2 YNNKEL (reference sequence). Trimming took 2 bases from V and 5 from J; bases not matched to a gene: 5. CDR3 region: CASSQTGRAETQYF. The CDR3 DNA reads TGTGCCAGCAGCCAAACGGGGAGGGCGGAGACCCAGTACTTC.

CDR3 in DNA: TGCGCCAGCAGCCAAGTCCTAGCGGGAGGTGTGGAGACCCAGTACTTC. Translating gives CASSQVLAGGVETQYF. V is TRBV4-1 and J is TRBJ2-5, with 11 positions matching TRBD2. The ends lost 1 base at V and 5 bases at J; junction bases unmatched: 6. Per the germline V gene, CDR1 is MGHRA and CDR2 is YSYEKL. The CDR3 contains 16 residues.

The chain has TRBV4-3 and TRBJ2-3; 7 nucleotides align to TRBD2. Trimming cost V 6 bases and J 3 bases; bases outside gene matches: 15. CDR1 and CDR2 (germline): LGHNA, YSLEER. The CDR3 is made up of 17 amino acids. For the CDR3, the DNA is TGCGCCAGCAGTTGGGAGGCCAGCGGGAAAAGTACAGATACGCAGTATTTT. Translating it yields CASSWEASGKSTDTQYF.

This rearrangement joins TRBV5-1 to TRBJ2-3; no firm D call. V gave up 1 base and J gave up 4 bases, with 13 bases separating them. CDR1 SGHRS and CDR2 YFSETQ come from the germline V gene. The CDR3 spans 15 residues. The CDR3 DNA follows: TGCGCCAGCAGCTTGCAACCGCGAGAAGCAGATACGCAGTATTTT. This encodes CASSLQPREADTQYF.

The rearrangement joins TRBV5-6 to TRBJ2-2; D uncertain. Germline V gene lookup returns CDR1 SGHDT and CDR2 YYEEEE. With 0 bases removed from V and 6 bases from J, the gap between germline ends came to 6 bases. The CDR3 extends over 13 amino acids. This chain's CDR3 is CASSLVLPGELFF. The CDR3 DNA reads TGTGCCAGCAGCTTGGTTCTCCCCGGGGAGCTGTTTTTT. Complete variable domain (other parts from reference TRBV5-6 and TRBJ2-2): DAGVTQSPTHLIKTRGQQVTLRCSPKSGHDTVSWYQQALGQGPQFIFQYYEEEERQRGNFPDRFSGHQFPNYSSELNVNALLLGDSALYLCASSLVLPGELFFGEGSRLTVL.

This clone came up once. The rearrangement joins TRBV7-9 to TRBJ1-1; D is uncertain. V was trimmed by 5 bases and J by 4 bases, leaving 11 bases between them. CDR3 length: 13 amino acids. Germline CDR1 and CDR2: SEHNR and FQNEAQ (reference sequence). The CDR3 sequence is CASSLAGITEAFF. Here the CDR3 DNA reads TGTGCCAGCAGCCTGGCGGGGATCACTGAAGCTTTCTTT.